Listed here are 26 T cell receptor beta chains from one sample, sequenced in a study of spatial heterogeneity in lung cancer. Indicated time point: sample taken at primary tumor resection. TCRdb used MiXCR to reprocess the 5' RACE reads, holding one entry per CDR3 protein. The repertoire holds 8,200 or so distinct CDR3 sequences, with roughly a tenth as singletons. The specimen comprised normal lung tissue next to the tumor, sampled at surgery. Receptors were obtained from a male donor with early-stage non-small cell lung cancer.

The rearrangement links TRBV6-5 to TRBJ1-2; 10 bases agree with TRBD1. The CDR3 is made up of 15 amino acids. Germline assignment: CDR1 MNHEY and CDR2 SVGAGI. V lost 2 bases and J lost 5; bases outside the gene matches: 5. In nucleotides, the CDR3 is TGTGCCAGCAGTTACGAGTCGGGACAGGGGTATGGCTACACCTTC. Translated: CASSYESGQGYGYTF.

This clonotype is medium-sized (0.01 to 0.1%) within its sample. V usage is TRBV9 and J usage is TRBJ2-1; perhaps D is TRBD1 or TRBD2 (5 bases each). Trimming cost V 1 base and J 8 bases, with 10 bases left between them. This CDR3 region has 13 residues. The germline gives CDR1 SGDLS, CDR2 YYNGEE. The CDR3 spells CASSVLGDYEQFF. CDR3 sequence (DNA): TGTGCCAGCAGCGTACTGGGGGATTATGAGCAGTTCTTC.

This clonotype has ten or more counts. This chain uses TRBV4-2 with TRBJ1-3; tentative D call: TRBD1 (6 bases). The germline CDR1 and CDR2 sequences are LGHNA and YNFKEQ. CDR3 length: 17 residues. V lost 1 base to trimming and J lost 0 bases, with 13 bases between them. CDR3 DNA sequence: TGTGCCAGCAGCCAAGGGTCGAGGGGGAGCTCTGGAAACACCATATATTTT. This sequence encodes CASSQGSRGSSGNTIYF.

This clonotype was picked up a small number of times. This chain links TRBV6-2 or TRBV6-3 with TRBJ2-7; D remains unclear. Germline assignment: CDR1 MNHEY and CDR2 SVGEGT. The CDR3 runs 12 residues. The V and J ends lost 2 bases and 2 bases respectively, with 4 bases between them. CDR3 residues: CASSYVPYEQYF. The CDR3 bases are TGTGCCAGCAGTTACGTGCCCTACGAGCAGTACTTC.

This clonotype is medium-sized (0.01 to 0.1%). The chain couples TRBV9 to TRBJ2-2, with TRBD1 identical over 12 bases. This CDR3 is 18 amino acids long. After removal of 4 bases from V and 3 bases from J, the junction contained 10 bases not matched to a gene. The germline gives CDR1 SGDLS, CDR2 YYNGEE. This CDR3 is CASSSVRDRGLDTGELFF. CDR3 nucleotides: TGTGCCAGCAGCTCAGTGAGGGACAGGGGGCTCGACACCGGGGAGCTGTTTTTT.

This clonotype was seen repeatedly, ten times or more. V gene TRBV2 combines with J gene TRBJ2-1; D unclear. CDR3 size: 14 residues. Per germline, CDR1 SNHLY and CDR2 FYNNEI. Trimming shortened V by 6 bases and J by 9 bases, and 18 bases separated the two germline ends. CDR3 DNA: TGTGCCAGCAGCGAGACCCTGGGCGAGAGTGAGCAGTTCTTC. This codes for CASSETLGESEQFF. The full variable domain, in which reference TRBV2 and TRBJ2-1 provide the parts outside the CDR3, is EPEVTQTPSHQVTQMGQEVILRCVPISNHLYFYWYRQILGQKVEFLVSFYNNEISEKSEIFDDQFSVERPDGSNFTLKIRSTKLEDSAMYFCASSETLGESEQFFGPGTRLTVL.

This clonotype has a count of ten or more. V gene TRBV11-1 combines with J gene TRBJ2-3; D is perhaps TRBD2 (6 bases). Germline V CDR1 and CDR2: SGHAT, FQDESV (reference sequence). The V and J ends lost 2 bases and 3 bases respectively, with 18 bases between them. The CDR3 loop spans 17 amino acids. This CDR3 is CASSLPTGPGRTDTQYF. CDR3 DNA sequence: TGTGCCAGCAGCTTACCTACCGGTCCTGGGAGGACAGATACGCAGTATTTT.

V and J are TRBV5-1 and TRBJ1-6; D unclear. V lost 0 bases to trimming and J lost 10 bases, with 11 bases between them. The CDR3 is 14 amino acids. CDR1 is SGHRS and CDR2 is YFSETQ in the germline V gene. CDR3 amino acids: CASSLGGVESPLHF. In DNA form, the CDR3 reads TGCGCCAGCAGCTTGGGGGGAGTCGAATCACCCCTCCACTTT.

In this sample, this clonotype is medium-sized. V and J are TRBV20-1 and TRBJ2-7; D call uncertain. This CDR3 comprises 13 residues. V was pared by 6 bases and J by 3 bases, with 15 bases between. Germline CDR1 and CDR2: DFQATT and SNEGSKA (reference sequence). The CDR3 DNA is TGCAGTGCCGCCCAGGCGGCCAGCTACGAGCAGTACTTC. Amino acid sequence: CSAAQAASYEQYF.

The sample holds many counts of this clonotype. The chain combines TRBV29-1 with TRBJ2-1; possibly TRBD2 for D (5 bases). With 3 bases removed from V and 3 bases from J, the gap between germline ends came to 12 bases. The CDR3 is 14 amino acids. Germline V CDR1 and CDR2: SQVTM, ANQGSEA. The CDR3 sequence is CSVESGSFYNEQFF. The CDR3 coding sequence is TGCAGCGTTGAGTCTGGGAGTTTCTACAATGAGCAGTTCTTC.

This clonotype was counted many times. The V call is TRBV12-3 or TRBV12-4, the J call TRBJ2-7, with 10 bases identical to TRBD1. Trimming took 8 bases from V and 5 from J; bases not matched to a gene: 0. The CDR3 totals 11 residues. CDR3 sequence: CASGTGDEQYF. For the CDR3, the DNA is TGTGCCAGCGGGACAGGGGACGAGCAGTACTTC.

This clonotype has ten or more counts. V and J are TRBV20-1 and TRBJ2-3, with D unclear. The CDR3 has 13 residues. The ends were cut back, 3 bases at V and 0 bases at J, with 7 bases in the middle. The V gene's germline CDR1 is DFQATT and CDR2 SNEGSKA (reference sequence). CDR3 protein: CSARMSSTDTQYF. The CDR3 bases are TGCAGTGCTAGGATGTCTAGCACAGATACGCAGTATTTT.

At least ten counts were recorded for this clonotype. The chain uses TRBV5-1 and TRBJ2-3; a possible D gene is TRBD1 (5 bases). Trimming pared 0 bases from V and 0 bases from J, leaving 5 bases between. This CDR3 has 14 amino acids. The germline gives CDR1 SGHRS, CDR2 YFSETQ. The CDR3 DNA is TGCGCCAGCAGCTTGGGGGGCAGCACAGATACGCAGTATTTT. This codes for CASSLGGSTDTQYF.

This clonotype appeared a few times. This chain connects TRBV7-2 to TRBJ2-1; 7 positions agree with TRBD2. This CDR3 contains 14 residues. The trim removed 0 bases at V and 8 bases at J, leaving 4 bases unmatched. From germline, CDR1 is SGHTA and CDR2 FQGNSA. The DNA of the CDR3 is TGTGCCAGCAGCTTAGCACTGACTAGCCATGAGCAGTTCTTC. Translated: CASSLALTSHEQFF.

In its sample, this clonotype was seen many times. The V and J genes are TRBV5-4 and TRBJ1-1; D gene uncertain. Germline assignment: CDR1 SGHNT and CDR2 YYREEE (reference sequence). Trimming took off 4 bases at V and 3 bases at J, with 16 bases between the two ends. This CDR3 contains 15 residues. This CDR3 is CASSPPRARDTEAFF. The CDR3, as DNA: TGTGCCAGCAGCCCCCCGCGGGCAAGGGACACTGAAGCTTTCTTT.

This clonotype was counted at least ten times. The chain links TRBV7-2 to TRBJ2-3, with 9 bases that match TRBD1. J was trimmed by 2 bases and V by 1 base; bases with no gene match: 10. CDR1 SGHTA and CDR2 FQGNSA come from the germline V gene. The CDR3 sequence is 18 residues long. DNA of the CDR3: TGTGCCAGCAGCTTAGTAGGTGTCGGGACAGGGCACACAGATACGCAGTATTTT. Amino acids: CASSLVGVGTGHTDTQYF.

This clonotype was counted ten times or more. The chain recombines TRBV10-3 with TRBJ1-3, with D perhaps matching TRBD1 (5 bases). Germline CDR1 ENHRY, CDR2 SYGVKD. CDR3 length: 19 amino acids. V shed 4 bases and J shed 3 bases, with 25 bases lying between them. The CDR3 nucleotides are TGTGCCATCAGTGTGGGGTTCAATCGGGACGGAGCGGATGGAAACACCATATATTTT. Translation: CAISVGFNRDGADGNTIYF.

This clonotype has ten or more counts. The chain combines TRBV7-2 with TRBJ2-3; D possibly corresponds to TRBD2 (7 bases). From germline, CDR1 is SGHTA and CDR2 FQGNSA. V lost 7 bases to trimming and J lost 9 bases, with 26 bases between them. CDR3 length: 16 residues. CDR3 region: CASTLEGGAGYSTQYF. In DNA form, the CDR3 reads TGTGCCAGCACCCTGGAGGGGGGGGCGGGGTACTCCACGCAGTATTTT. Supplemented by reference TRBV7-2 and TRBJ2-3, the full variable domain reads GAGVSQSPSNKVTEKGKDVELRCDPISGHTALYWYRQSLGQGLEFLIYFQGNSAPDKSGLPSDRFSAERTGGSVSTLTIQRTQQEDSAVYLCASTLEGGAGYSTQYFGPGTRLTVL.

At least ten counts were recorded for this clonotype. V usage is TRBV9 and J usage is TRBJ2-1, with 10 bases fitting TRBD2. Trimming took 2 bases from V and 3 from J; bases not matched to a gene: 2. The CDR3 contains 15 residues. In germline, CDR1 is SGDLS, CDR2 YYNGEE. This CDR3 reads CASSVGTSVYNEQFF. The DNA of the CDR3 is TGTGCCAGCAGCGTGGGGACTAGCGTCTACAATGAGCAGTTCTTC.

This clonotype was counted at least ten times. The CDR3 sequence: CASSGTGHEQFF. Written as DNA, the CDR3 is TGTGCCAGCAGCGGGACAGGGCATGAGCAGTTCTTC. The V gene is TRBV2, the J gene TRBJ2-1; 9 bases agree with TRBD1. The germline gives CDR1 SNHLY, CDR2 FYNNEI. V gave up 6 bases and J gave up 8 bases; unmatched junction bases: 2. The CDR3 sequence is 12 residues long.

This clonotype was counted at least ten times. The rearrangement uses TRBV7-6 and TRBJ2-5, with D unresolved. This CDR3 is 13 amino acids long. Trimming pared 4 bases from V and 5 bases from J, leaving 11 bases between. Germline CDR1 SGHVS, CDR2 FNYEAQ. Here the CDR3 DNA reads TGTGCCAGCAGCTCCGAAGGGTTGGAGACCCAGTACTTC. Translating it yields CASSSEGLETQYF. The full variable domain, in which reference TRBV7-6 and TRBJ2-5 provide the parts outside the CDR3, is GAGVSQSPRYKVTKRGQDVALRCDPISGHVSLYWYRQALGQGPEFLTYFNYEAQQDKSGLPNDRFSAERPEGSISTLTIQRTEQRDSAMYRCASSSEGLETQYFGPGTRLLVL.

The sample holds many counts of this clonotype. The chain couples TRBV9 to TRBJ2-5; a possible D gene is TRBD1 (5 bases). The CDR3 has 13 residues. The V and J ends lost 2 bases and 4 bases respectively, with 9 bases between them. Germline CDR1 SGDLS, CDR2 YYNGEE. The CDR3 region is CASSVGQTETQYF. The DNA of the CDR3 is TGTGCCAGCAGCGTTGGACAAACAGAGACCCAGTACTTC.

This clonotype was seen at least ten times. The gene calls are TRBV7-9 and TRBJ1-6; D is undetermined. V lost 1 base and J 10 bases, leaving 8 bases between the germline ends. CDR3 size: 13 residues. The V gene's germline CDR1 is SEHNR and CDR2 FQNEAQ (reference sequence). The CDR3 loop is CASSLDGTSPLHF. In DNA, the CDR3 is TGTGCCAGCAGCTTAGATGGAACCTCACCCCTCCACTTT.

This clonotype was detected only once. The rearrangement uses TRBV5-6 and TRBJ2-5; 7 bases map to TRBD1. Germline-derived CDR1 and CDR2 are SGHDT and YYEEEE. V shed 7 bases, J shed 2 bases, and the junction held 5 bases outside the gene matches. This CDR3 comprises 13 residues. CDR3 sequence reads: CASGPGQQETQYF. The CDR3 DNA reads TGTGCCAGCGGCCCGGGACAGCAAGAGACCCAGTACTTC.

This clonotype appeared many times. The chain is built from TRBV10-3 and TRBJ2-7; 7 bases fit TRBD1. The CDR3 sequence is 11 residues long. V was clipped by 10 bases and J by 5 bases; unmatched bases: 5. The germline V gene has CDR1 ENHRY and CDR2 SYGVKD. This CDR3 reads CATSGQDEQYF. The CDR3 nucleotides read TGTGCCACCTCTGGACAGGACGAGCAGTACTTC.

This clonotype has at least ten counts. The chain has TRBV6-1 and TRBJ2-1; the D is unclear. The CDR3 spans 12 residues. V lost 5 bases to trimming and J lost 6 bases, with 8 bases between them. From germline, CDR1 is MNHNS and CDR2 SASEGT. The CDR3 DNA is TGTGCCAGCAGTCCGCGCCTCAATGAGCAGTTCTTC. Its protein is CASSPRLNEQFF.